This T cell receptor beta chain stems from a study of cytomegalovirus exposure and HLA in healthy donors. Use of 60 Vbeta and 13 Jbeta primers characterized the PCR. The repertoire was sequenced with immunoSEQ multiplex PCR; TCRdb's copy has only in-frame clones and lacks some. The data show fewer than 150,000 clones, and the top ten clones hold roughly 2.5%. The clonotype originates from a middle-aged man in good health and CMV-seronegative. Sequencing was carried out using PBMCs.

The CDR3: CASTAWLGSGNTIYF. CDR3 DNA sequence: TGTGCCAGCACCGCCTGGTTGGGGAGTGGAAACACCATATATTTT. J is TRBJ1-3 and V is TRBV7-8; D remains ambiguous. V dropped 7 bases and J dropped 3 bases, with 16 bases sitting between them. In germline, CDR1 is SGHVS, CDR2 FQNEAQ. CDR3 length: 15 amino acids.